This paragraph reports one T cell receptor (beta chain). Some clones are missing from TCRdb's copy, which holds only in-frame ones; the method was immunoSEQ multiplex PCR. The data contain 50,000 to 55,000 clones, about 88% of them singletons. Sampling of blood occurred at baseline, cycle 4 day 1, and cycle 7 day 1. The sample belongs to a study of OX40 agonist ivuxolimab in advanced cancers. Study-wide background: Melanoma, hepatocellular carcinoma, head and neck or renal cell cancer occurred in dose-escalation patients.

V lost 7 bases and J 0 bases, leaving 16 bases between the germline ends. The germline V gene has CDR1 SQVTM and CDR2 ANQGSEA. The CDR3 runs 14 residues. This TCR was recovered from an adult with an advanced solid tumor such as melanoma, head and neck, liver or kidney cancer. The chain carries TRBV29-1 and TRBJ2-7; D is perhaps TRBD1 or TRBD2 (7 bases each). Here the sequenced sample was CD4+ or CD8+ T cells sorted from blood, taken in a trial of the OX40 agonist ivuxolimab. CDR3 region: CSAGGGESSYEQYF. The CDR3 region has the DNA TGCAGCGCAGGGGGGGGTGAGTCCTCCTACGAGCAGTACTTC.